This T cell receptor beta chain appears in the sequencing data of a study of beta chain features in type 1 diabetes. Remarks on this clone: What it binds is unknown.

Expressed TCRB transcripts got sequenced, as all isolated RNA was reverse transcribed. Some clones are missing from TCRdb's copy, which holds only in-frame ones; the method was immunoSEQ multiplex PCR. The sample has 93,000 or so clones, roughly 28% seen once. Study outcomes and limitations: TCRB CDR3s were moderately but significantly shorter in Type 1 diabetes patients in all four CD4+ subsets.

Germline V lookup: CDR1 SEHNR, CDR2 FQNEAQ (reference sequence). The V end lost 8 bases, the J end lost 0 bases, and 7 bases lay between the germline ends. This CDR3 contains 12 residues. The clonotype was recovered from a young woman with type 1 diabetes. Source material: central memory CD4+ T cells from blood. The J gene is TRBJ1-2, the V gene TRBV7-9; D gene ambiguous. CDR3: CASAGSNYGYTF. The CDR3 region has the DNA TGTGCCAGCGCGGGCTCTAACTATGGCTACACCTTC.